Listed below are T cell receptor beta chains from one sample, sequenced in a study of cytomegalovirus exposure and HLA in healthy donors. Using immunoSEQ multiplex PCR, the repertoire was profiled, and TCRdb retains in-frame clones only, with some absent. Of more than 50,000 clones listed, approximately 63% were seen once; the top ten hold 15% to 20%. The sample was PBMCs. These TCRs come from an older woman in good health and CMV-seropositive. CDR3s include the opening cysteine and the closing phenylalanine or tryptophan. D genes are given only for firm matches. Part of the rows lack a size; the others show once, few, many or a class for expanded clones.

D gene,V gene,clone size,J gene,CDR3 protein,CDR3 DNA
TRBD1,TRBV7-9,.,TRBJ1-4,CSSSLGLTGGSTNEKLFF,TGTTCCAGCAGCTTAGGTCTCACAGGGGGTTCAACTAATGAAAAACTGTTTTTT
.,TRBV9,.,TRBJ2-5,CASSVALQETQYF,TGTGCCAGCAGCGTAGCTCTCCAAGAGACCCAGTACTTC
.,TRBV19,.,TRBJ2-1,CASTYGAGSFLGNEQFF,TGTGCCAGTACCTATGGGGCGGGGAGTTTTCTGGGCAATGAGCAGTTCTTC
TRBD1,TRBV10-3,.,TRBJ1-2,CAINKETGGLGYTF,TGTGCCATCAACAAAGAAACAGGGGGCCTTGGCTACACCTTC
.,TRBV4-2,once,TRBJ1-1,CASSQFEFRGTSTEAFF,TGTGCCAGCAGCCAATTTGAATTTAGGGGAACGAGCACTGAAGCTTTCTTT
.,TRBV7-2,.,TRBJ2-3,CASSLQGADTQYF,TGTGCCAGCAGCTTACAGGGTGCAGATACGCAGTATTTT
TRBD2,TRBV4-1,.,TRBJ2-7,CASTPPGGAEQYF,TGCGCCAGCACCCCACCGGGAGGCGCCGAGCAGTACTTC
.,TRBV11-3,.,TRBJ2-6,CASSVGQSSGANVLTF,TGTGCCAGCAGTGTAGGACAGAGCTCTGGGGCCAACGTCCTGACTTTC
.,TRBV6-5,once,TRBJ2-7,CASRRVSYEQYF,TGTGCCAGCAGGAGGGTCTCCTACGAGCAGTACTTC
.,TRBV6-6,few,TRBJ1-3,CASRQPGDRGNTIYF,TGTGCCAGCAGGCAGCCGGGGGACCGTGGAAACACCATATATTTT
.,TRBV7-2,.,TRBJ1-1,CASSWGGMNTEAFF,TGTGCCAGCAGCTGGGGGGGGATGAACACTGAAGCCTTCTTT
.,TRBV4-1,.,TRBJ1-1,CASSQAVLPPKRANTEAFF,TGCGCCAGCAGCCAAGCTGTACTACCCCCTAAGAGGGCGAACACTGAAGCTTTCTTT
.,TRBV2,.,TRBJ2-3,CASSPAGLSTDTQYF,TGTGCCAGCAGCCCAGCGGGTCTCAGCACAGATACGCAGTATTTT
.,TRBV2,few,TRBJ1-5,CASKEGRNQPQHF,TGTGCCAGCAAGGAGGGACGCAATCAGCCCCAGCATTTT
.,TRBV7-2,.,TRBJ1-1,CASSTSGVGGRTEAFF,TGTGCCAGCAGCACTAGCGGAGTTGGGGGCCGCACTGAAGCTTTCTTT
.,TRBV10-1,.,TRBJ2-3,CARPKAAVTSTDTQYF,TGCGCCAGACCTAAGGCGGCGGTTACTAGCACAGATACGCAGTATTTT
TRBD1,TRBV7-9,few,TRBJ1-2,CASSLPGQAVYTF,TGTGCCAGCAGCTTACCGGGACAGGCGGTCTACACCTTC
.,TRBV9,.,TRBJ1-1,CASSVDWAGTEAFF,TGTGCCAGCAGCGTAGACTGGGCCGGCACTGAAGCTTTCTTT
TRBD1,TRBV7-9,.,TRBJ2-2,CASSPTGGQNTGELFF,TGTGCCAGCAGCCCCACAGGGGGCCAGAACACCGGGGAGCTGTTTTTT
TRBD2,TRBV5-1,.,TRBJ2-3,CASSLLGLAGITSTDTQYF,TGCGCCAGCAGCTTGTTGGGACTAGCGGGGATTACTAGCACAGATACGCAGTATTTT
.,TRBV7-9,.,TRBJ1-2,CASSLDSYGYTF,TGTGCCAGCAGCTTGGACAGCTATGGCTACACCTTC
.,TRBV7-2,.,TRBJ2-1,CASSLDRSNEQFF,TGTGCCAGCAGCTTAGACAGGTCGAATGAGCAGTTCTTC
TRBD1,TRBV27,.,TRBJ2-7,CASSMQPGQGFEQYF,TGTGCCAGCAGTATGCAACCGGGACAGGGCTTCGAGCAGTACTTC
.,TRBV6-5,.,TRBJ2-7,CASSPDIKPYEQYF,TGTGCCAGCAGTCCCGACATCAAGCCCTACGAGCAGTACTTC
.,TRBV19,.,TRBJ1-5,CATLDLDRRYSNQPQHF,TGTGCCACCCTCGATCTAGACAGGCGCTATAGCAATCAGCCCCAGCATTTT
TRBD2,TRBV7-2,.,TRBJ2-3,CASSLSASGGSSTDTQYF,TGTGCCAGCAGCTTATCGGCTAGCGGGGGCTCTAGCACAGATACGCAGTATTTT